This passage covers 23 T cell receptor beta chains from one sample sequenced in a study of cytomegalovirus exposure and HLA in healthy donors (TCRdb year 2017). Libraries were constructed by the immunoSEQ multiplex PCR assay. For the multiplex PCR, a mixture combining 60 forward primers for TCR Vbeta segments and 13 reverse primers for TCR Jbeta segments was used. TCRdb retrieved this table from immuneACCESS and kept in-frame rearrangements only. Not all clones are present; in checked studies, unresolved V genes account for under half, and no reason is known for the remainder. This sample gives around 75,000 clones in total; around 78% of them show up just once. The ten largest clones represent about 3.5% of the sample. Sequenced input: PBMCs. The source is a man aged 40-55 years in good health and CMV-seronegative.

This chain connects TRBV28 to TRBJ2-7, with 9 bases fitting TRBD1. The CDR3 extends over 11 amino acids. Germline V lookup: CDR1 MDHEN, CDR2 SYDVKM. V lost 11 bases to trimming and J lost 3 bases; unmatched junction nucleotides: 2. CDR3 protein: CAGGQGYEQYF. The DNA for the CDR3 is TGTGCCGGGGGACAGGGCTACGAGCAGTACTTC.

The J gene is TRBJ2-2, the V gene TRBV7-2; TRBD2 matches 7 bases. Per germline, CDR1 SGHTA and CDR2 FQGNSA. V gave up 1 base and J gave up 6 bases; unmatched junction bases: 8. There are 16 residues in the CDR3. The CDR3 nucleotides are TGTGCCAGCAGCTTAGGGGGGAGGGGAGCCCCCGGGGAGCTGTTTTTT. It yields the protein CASSLGGRGAPGELFF.

The chain employs TRBV5-1 and TRBJ2-5; D unclear. The CDR3 runs to 14 residues. CDR1 SGHRS and CDR2 YFSETQ come from the germline V gene. V was shortened by 0 bases and J by 0 bases, with 6 bases between the two germline ends. DNA for the CDR3: TGCGCCAGCAGCTTGGCGGTGAACCAAGAGACCCAGTACTTC. Translated, it gives CASSLAVNQETQYF.

V gene TRBV7-9 combines with J gene TRBJ2-3; tentatively, D is TRBD2 (6 bases). Germline values: CDR1 SEHNR, CDR2 FQNEAQ (reference sequence). This CDR3 has 17 amino acids. The V and J ends lost 5 bases and 2 bases respectively, with 20 bases between them. For the CDR3, the DNA is TGTGCCAGCAGCATTAGAAAGGGACTCCTCATCACAGATACGCAGTATTTT. Its protein is CASSIRKGLLITDTQYF.

The chain uses TRBV12-5 and TRBJ1-4; tentative D call: TRBD1 (6 bases). The V end lost 8 bases, the J end lost 1 base, and 8 bases lay between the germline ends. The CDR3 totals 13 residues. Germline CDR1 is LGHNT and CDR2 is FRNRAP. This CDR3 reads CASQGQTNEKLFF. In DNA, the CDR3 is TGTGCTAGTCAGGGGCAAACTAATGAAAAACTGTTTTTT. Based on the CDR3 plus reference TRBV12-5 and TRBJ1-4, the full variable domain is DARVTQTPRHKVTEMGQEVTMRCQPILGHNTVFWYRQTMMQGLELLAYFRNRAPLDDSGMPKDRFSAEMPDATLATLKIQPSEPRDSAVYFCASQGQTNEKLFFGSGTQLSVL.

The chain recombines TRBV19 with TRBJ1-5; D perhaps matches TRBD1 (5 bases). The CDR3 is made up of 13 amino acids. Germline V CDR1 and CDR2: LNHDA, SQIVND (reference sequence). Trimming removed 6 bases from V and 3 bases from J, with 9 bases in between. The CDR3 protein is CASSTGFNQPQHF. The CDR3 DNA is TGTGCCAGTAGCACAGGATTCAATCAGCCCCAGCATTTT. The full variable domain, completed using reference TRBV19 and TRBJ1-5, is DGGITQSPKYLFRKEGQNVTLSCEQNLNHDAMYWYRQDPGQGLRLIYYSQIVNDFQKGDIAEGYSVSREKKESFPLTVTSAQKNPTAFYLCASSTGFNQPQHFGDGTRLSIL.

The chain has TRBV19 and TRBJ1-1, with TRBD1 identical over 7 bases. Germline lookup yields CDR1 LNHDA and CDR2 SQIVND (reference sequence). V dropped 6 bases and J dropped 0; count of bases not matched to a gene: 4. The CDR3 runs 14 residues. CDR3 DNA sequence: TGTGCCAGTAGACAGGGGTTAATGAACACTGAAGCTTTCTTT. Amino acids: CASRQGLMNTEAFF.

V and J are TRBV5-6 and TRBJ2-4; TRBD1 is a possible D gene (6 bases). Trimming took off 3 bases at V and 11 bases at J, with 9 bases between the two ends. CDR3 length: 11 amino acids. The germline V gene has CDR1 SGHDT and CDR2 YYEEEE. The CDR3 DNA is TGTGCCAGCAGCTCAGCAGGGGTTCAGTACTTC. It encodes CASSSAGVQYF.

The rearrangement uses TRBV7-3 and TRBJ2-3, with TRBD2 matching over 10 bases. The J segment lost 6 bases and the V segment lost 1 base, leaving 7 bases of the junction unmatched. Germline CDR1 SGHTA, CDR2 FQGTGA. This CDR3 is 16 amino acids long. CDR3 sequence reads: CASSLRSGGAGDTQYF. CDR3 sequence (DNA): TGTGCCAGCAGCTTAAGGAGCGGGGGGGCTGGGGATACGCAGTATTTT.

The chain has TRBV6-5 and TRBJ2-3; TRBD1 is a possible D gene (6 bases). V was pared by 2 bases and J by 5 bases, with 8 bases between. The CDR3 covers 13 residues. Germline V CDR1 and CDR2: MNHEY, SVGAGI. CDR3 in amino acids: CASSYRGQDTQYF. The CDR3, as DNA: TGTGCCAGCAGTTACAGGGGACAAGATACGCAGTATTTT.

This clone was picked up one time. The gene calls are TRBV30 and TRBJ1-2; D is unresolved. V lost 7 bases, J lost 0 bases, and 15 bases lay in between. This CDR3 region has 14 residues. Germline loops: CDR1 GTSNPN, CDR2 SVGIG (reference sequence). The CDR3 coding sequence is TGTGCCTCAACTAAGAGTAGAGCTAACTATGGCTACACCTTC. The encoded protein is CASTKSRANYGYTF.

This chain links TRBV9 with TRBJ1-6; 12 nucleotides agree with TRBD1. J was trimmed by 10 bases and V by 4 bases; bases with no gene match: 6. This CDR3 is built from 15 residues. The germline V gene has CDR1 SGDLS and CDR2 YYNGEE. CDR3: CASSTKGTGGSPLHF. Written as DNA, the CDR3 is TGTGCCAGCAGCACAAAGGGGACAGGGGGCTCACCCCTCCACTTT.

V gene TRBV30 combines with J gene TRBJ2-7; D unclear. V was pared by 0 bases and J by 7 bases, with 16 bases between. Germline V gives CDR1 GTSNPN, CDR2 SVGIG (reference sequence). The CDR3 contains 14 residues. The CDR3 DNA sequence: TGTGCCTGGAGTGTGAGCCCCGCGCCACCAGAGCAGTACTTC. Its translation is CAWSVSPAPPEQYF.

This clone was observed a single time. The V and J genes are TRBV7-2 and TRBJ1-2, with D perhaps matching TRBD1 (6 bases). The ends were cut back, 4 bases at V and 5 bases at J, with 8 bases in the middle. Germline V gene sequence: CDR1 SGHTA, CDR2 FQGNSA. The CDR3 contains 12 residues. CDR3 sequence: CASSSQGYGYTF. CDR3 nucleotides: TGTGCCAGCAGCTCACAGGGTTATGGCTACACCTTC.

The CDR3 sequence is CASSEGTAPYNEQFF. CDR3 coding DNA: TGTGCCAGCAGTGAAGGGACAGCCCCCTACAATGAGCAGTTCTTC. The chain employs TRBV25-1 and TRBJ2-1; 7 nucleotides match TRBD1. The CDR3 totals 15 residues. The V segment lost 2 bases and the J segment 2 bases; nucleotides outside the gene matches: 3. The germline V gene has CDR1 MGHDK and CDR2 SYGVNS.

J is TRBJ1-2 and V is TRBV19, with TRBD1 as a possible D gene (5 bases). The V end was cut by 3 bases, the J end by 1 base, with 15 bases between. The CDR3 runs 16 residues. Germline V CDR1 and CDR2: LNHDA, SQIVND (reference sequence). The CDR3 loop is CASSMSGGTYNYGYTF. The DNA of the CDR3 is TGTGCCAGTAGTATGTCCGGGGGGACCTATAACTATGGCTACACCTTC.

The chain is built from TRBV15 and TRBJ2-3; 8 nucleotides line up with TRBD1. The CDR3 has 15 amino acids. V gave up 3 bases and J gave up 0 bases; unmatched junction bases: 2. Per the germline V gene, CDR1 is LNHNV and CDR2 is YYDKDF (reference sequence). The CDR3 coding sequence is TGTGCCACCAGCAGCCGGACAGGGAGCACAGATACGCAGTATTTT. It codes for CATSSRTGSTDTQYF.

This chain joins TRBV6-5 and TRBJ2-2; 7 positions match TRBD2. From germline, CDR1 is MNHEY and CDR2 SVGAGI. V was pared by 2 bases and J by 4 bases, with 7 bases of the junction left unmatched. The CDR3 sequence is 16 residues long. The CDR3 sequence: CASSYPMRGSTGELFF. CDR3 bases: TGTGCCAGCAGTTACCCGATGCGGGGGAGCACCGGGGAGCTGTTTTTT.

The rearrangement links TRBV7-2 to TRBJ2-2; 12 bases agree with TRBD2. V trimming: 5 bases; J trimming: 7 bases; junction bases outside the gene matches: 17. This CDR3 is 19 amino acids long. Germline loops: CDR1 SGHTA, CDR2 FQGNSA. CDR3 sequence (DNA): TGTGCCAGCAGCCCCCGGACTAGCGGGGCCCCTACTCGGGGCGGGGAGCTGTTTTTT. It encodes CASSPRTSGAPTRGGELFF.

The V gene is TRBV7-9, the J gene TRBJ1-1; no firm D call. V lost 2 bases and J 6 bases, leaving 19 bases between the germline ends. The CDR3 covers 16 residues. Germline CDR1 and CDR2: SEHNR and FQNEAQ (reference sequence). The CDR3: CASSLSLRVGLAEAFF. The CDR3, as DNA: TGTGCCAGCAGCTTAAGTTTGCGGGTGGGGTTGGCTGAAGCTTTCTTT. Full variable domain (rest looked up from reference TRBV7-9 and TRBJ1-1): DTGVSQNPRHKITKRGQNVTFRCDPISEHNRLYWYRQTLGQGPEFLTYFQNEAQLEKSRLLSDRFSAERPKGSFSTLEIQRTEQGDSAMYLCASSLSLRVGLAEAFFGQGTRLTVV.

The chain links TRBV7-6 to TRBJ2-7, with TRBD1 identical over 9 bases. Germline-derived CDR1 and CDR2 are SGHVS and FNYEAQ. The length of the CDR3 is 15 residues. The V segment lost 5 bases and the J segment 5 bases; nucleotides outside the gene matches: 10. CDR3 region: CASSVSDRGTNEQYF. DNA of the CDR3: TGTGCCAGCAGCGTAAGCGACAGGGGGACGAACGAGCAGTACTTC.

This clone has just a few counts. The chain uses TRBV5-6 and TRBJ2-7; D is unresolved. The CDR3 has 11 residues. Germline CDR1 is SGHDT and CDR2 is YYEEEE. Deletions cut 4 bases from V and 4 bases from J, with 6 bases between. The CDR3 loop reads CASSRQYEQYF. The DNA for the CDR3 is TGTGCCAGCAGCCGCCAGTACGAGCAGTACTTC.

This clone was counted once. V is TRBV7-2 and J is TRBJ2-1; D is unresolved. Germline values: CDR1 SGHTA, CDR2 FQGNSA. CDR3 length: 14 residues. V shed 3 bases and J shed 4 bases, with 10 bases lying between them. The CDR3 sequence: CASSLPPGYNEQFF. The CDR3 DNA is TGTGCCAGCAGCTTGCCCCCAGGTTACAATGAGCAGTTCTTC.